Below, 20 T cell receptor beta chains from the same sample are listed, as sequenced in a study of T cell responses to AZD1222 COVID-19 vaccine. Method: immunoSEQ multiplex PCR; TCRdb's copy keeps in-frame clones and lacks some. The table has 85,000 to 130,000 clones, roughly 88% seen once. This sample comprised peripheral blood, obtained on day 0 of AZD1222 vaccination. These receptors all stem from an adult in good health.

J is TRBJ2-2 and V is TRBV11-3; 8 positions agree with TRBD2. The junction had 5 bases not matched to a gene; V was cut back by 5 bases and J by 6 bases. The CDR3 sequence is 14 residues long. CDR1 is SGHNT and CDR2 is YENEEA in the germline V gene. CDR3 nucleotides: TGTGCCAGCAGCCTGCGGACTAGCCCCGGGGAGCTGTTTTTT. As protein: CASSLRTSPGELFF. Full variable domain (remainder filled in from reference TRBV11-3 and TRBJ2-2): EAGVVQSPRYKIIEKKQPVAFWCNPISGHNTLYWYLQNLGQGPELLIRYENEEAVDDSQLPKDRFSAERLKGVDSTLKIQPAELGDSAVYLCASSLRTSPGELFFGEGSRLTVL.

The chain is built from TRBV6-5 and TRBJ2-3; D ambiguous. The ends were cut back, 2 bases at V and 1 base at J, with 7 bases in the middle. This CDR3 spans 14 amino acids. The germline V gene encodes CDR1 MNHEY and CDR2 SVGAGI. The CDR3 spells CASSYQLRTDTQYF. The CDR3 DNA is TGTGCCAGCAGTTACCAACTTCGCACAGATACGCAGTATTTT.

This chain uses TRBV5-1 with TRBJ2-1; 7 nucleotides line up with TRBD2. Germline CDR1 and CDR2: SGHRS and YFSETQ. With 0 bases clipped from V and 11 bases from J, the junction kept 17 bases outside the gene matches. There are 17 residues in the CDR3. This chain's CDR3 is CASSLASSGDPTMKQFF. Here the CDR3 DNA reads TGCGCCAGCAGCTTGGCAAGCAGCGGGGACCCTACAATGAAGCAGTTCTTC.

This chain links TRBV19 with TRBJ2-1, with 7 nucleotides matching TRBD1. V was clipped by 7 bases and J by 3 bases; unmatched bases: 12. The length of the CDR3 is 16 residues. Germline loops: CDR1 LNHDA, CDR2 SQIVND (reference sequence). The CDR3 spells CASKWQGDAVYNEQFF. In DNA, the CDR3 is TGTGCCAGTAAATGGCAGGGGGACGCTGTCTACAATGAGCAGTTCTTC.

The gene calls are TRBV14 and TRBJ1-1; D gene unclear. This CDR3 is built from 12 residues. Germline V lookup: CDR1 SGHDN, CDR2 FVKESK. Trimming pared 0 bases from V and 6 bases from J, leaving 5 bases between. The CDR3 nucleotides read TGTGCCAGCAGCCAAGATAAGGCTGAAGCTTTCTTT. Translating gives CASSQDKAEAFF.

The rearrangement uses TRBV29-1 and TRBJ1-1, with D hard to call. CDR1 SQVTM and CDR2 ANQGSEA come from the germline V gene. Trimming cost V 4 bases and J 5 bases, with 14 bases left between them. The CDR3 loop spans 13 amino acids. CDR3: CSVVATLGTEAFF. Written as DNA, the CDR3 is TGCAGCGTTGTCGCTACGCTAGGTACTGAAGCTTTCTTT.

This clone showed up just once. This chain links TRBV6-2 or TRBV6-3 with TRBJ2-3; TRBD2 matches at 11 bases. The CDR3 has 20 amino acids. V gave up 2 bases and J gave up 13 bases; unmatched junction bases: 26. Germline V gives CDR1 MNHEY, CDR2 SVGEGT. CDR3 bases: TGTGCCAGCAGTTACCCGGGTAGCGGGAGGGCATTGGACTTTTTAAGATACGAGTATTTT. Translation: CASSYPGSGRALDFLRYEYF.

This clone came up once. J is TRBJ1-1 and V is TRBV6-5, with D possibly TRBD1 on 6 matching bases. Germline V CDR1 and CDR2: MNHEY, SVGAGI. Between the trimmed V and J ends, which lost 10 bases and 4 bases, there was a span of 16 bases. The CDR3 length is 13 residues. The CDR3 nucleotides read TGTGCCACTTACAGGGCTCGGGCCACTGAAGCTTTCTTT. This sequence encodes CATYRARATEAFF.

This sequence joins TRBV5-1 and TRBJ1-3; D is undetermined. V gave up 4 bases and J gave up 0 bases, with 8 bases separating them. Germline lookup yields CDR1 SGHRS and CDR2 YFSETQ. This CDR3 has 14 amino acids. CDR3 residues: CASSQSSSGNTIYF. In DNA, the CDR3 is TGCGCCAGCAGCCAAAGTAGCTCTGGAAACACCATATATTTT.

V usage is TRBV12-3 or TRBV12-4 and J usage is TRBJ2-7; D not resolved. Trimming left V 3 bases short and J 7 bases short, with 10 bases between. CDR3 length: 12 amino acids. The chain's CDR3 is CASSFRYSEQYF. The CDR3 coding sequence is TGTGCCAGCAGTTTTAGGTACTCTGAGCAGTACTTC.

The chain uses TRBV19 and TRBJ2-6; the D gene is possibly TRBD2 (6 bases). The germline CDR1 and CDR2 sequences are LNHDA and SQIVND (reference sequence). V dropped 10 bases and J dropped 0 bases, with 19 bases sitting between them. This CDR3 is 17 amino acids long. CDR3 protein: CATAMGLRSSGANVLTF. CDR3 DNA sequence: TGTGCCACTGCGATGGGACTGAGGAGCTCTGGGGCCAACGTCCTGACTTTC.

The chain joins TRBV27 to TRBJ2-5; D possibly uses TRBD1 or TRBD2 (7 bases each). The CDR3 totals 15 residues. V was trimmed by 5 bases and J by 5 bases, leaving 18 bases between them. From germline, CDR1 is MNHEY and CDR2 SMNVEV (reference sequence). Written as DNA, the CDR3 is TGTGCCAGCAGTCCACTCCAGGGGGGGAAGGAGACCCAGTACTTC. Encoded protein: CASSPLQGGKETQYF.

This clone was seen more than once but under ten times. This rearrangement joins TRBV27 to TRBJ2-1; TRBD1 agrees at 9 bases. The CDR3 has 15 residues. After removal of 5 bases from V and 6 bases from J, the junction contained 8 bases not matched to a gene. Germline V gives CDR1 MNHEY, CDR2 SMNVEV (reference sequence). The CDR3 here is CASSPGQGRGNEQFF. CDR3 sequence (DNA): TGTGCCAGCAGTCCAGGACAGGGGAGAGGCAATGAGCAGTTCTTC.

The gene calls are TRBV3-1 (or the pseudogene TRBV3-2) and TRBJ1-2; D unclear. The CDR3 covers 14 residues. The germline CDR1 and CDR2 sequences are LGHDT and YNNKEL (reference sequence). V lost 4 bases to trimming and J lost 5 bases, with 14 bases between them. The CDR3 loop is CASSPGEGRYGYTF. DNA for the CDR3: TGTGCCAGCAGCCCTGGAGAGGGTCGGTATGGCTACACCTTC.

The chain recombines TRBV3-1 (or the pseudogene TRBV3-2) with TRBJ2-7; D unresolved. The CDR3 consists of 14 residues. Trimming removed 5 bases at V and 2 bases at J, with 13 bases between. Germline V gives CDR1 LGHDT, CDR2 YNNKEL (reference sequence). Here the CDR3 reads CASSDMRATYEQYF. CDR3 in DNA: TGTGCCAGCAGCGACATGAGAGCAACCTACGAGCAGTACTTC.

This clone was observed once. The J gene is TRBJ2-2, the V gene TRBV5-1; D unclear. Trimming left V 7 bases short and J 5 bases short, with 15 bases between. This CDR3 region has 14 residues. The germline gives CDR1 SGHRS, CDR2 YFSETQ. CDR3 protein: CASDPSLGTGELFF. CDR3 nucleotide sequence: TGCGCCAGCGACCCTTCGTTAGGAACCGGGGAGCTGTTTTTT.

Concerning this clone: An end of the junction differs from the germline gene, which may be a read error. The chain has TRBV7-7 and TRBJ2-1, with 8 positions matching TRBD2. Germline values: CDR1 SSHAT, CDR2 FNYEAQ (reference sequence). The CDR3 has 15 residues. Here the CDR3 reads CASSLSREGNNEQFF. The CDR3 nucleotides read TGTGCTAGCAGCTTAAGTCGGGAGGGAAACAATGAGCAGTTCTTC.

The CDR3 is CASSKLAGGPYEQFF. For the CDR3, the DNA is TGTGCCAGCAGCAAACTAGCGGGAGGGCCTTATGAGCAGTTCTTC. V is TRBV3-1 (or the pseudogene TRBV3-2) and J is TRBJ2-1; 13 positions agree with TRBD2. CDR1 and CDR2 from the germline V gene are LGHDT and YNNKEL (reference sequence). The CDR3 spans 15 residues. Trimming at V came to 5 bases and at J to 8 bases, leaving 6 bases not matched to a gene.

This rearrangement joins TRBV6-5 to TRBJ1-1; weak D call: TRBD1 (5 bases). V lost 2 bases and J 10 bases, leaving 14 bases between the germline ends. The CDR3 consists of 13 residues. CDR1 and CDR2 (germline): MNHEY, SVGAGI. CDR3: CASSYRQGGIAFF. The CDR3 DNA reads TGTGCCAGCAGTTACCGCCAGGGAGGTATAGCTTTCTTT.

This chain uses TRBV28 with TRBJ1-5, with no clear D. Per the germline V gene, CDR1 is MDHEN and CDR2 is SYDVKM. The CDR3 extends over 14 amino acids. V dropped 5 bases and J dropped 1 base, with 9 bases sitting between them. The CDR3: CASSPLDSNQPQHF. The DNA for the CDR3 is TGTGCCAGCAGTCCATTGGACAGCAATCAGCCCCAGCATTTT. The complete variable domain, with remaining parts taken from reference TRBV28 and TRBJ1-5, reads DVKVTQSSRYLVKRTGEKVFLECVQDMDHENMFWYRQDPGLGLRLIYFSYDVKMKEKGDIPEGYSVSREKKERFSLILESASTNQTSMYLCASSPLDSNQPQHFGDGTRLSIL.